At least ten counts were recorded for the clone carrying this T cell receptor (beta chain). Its target is not known. The data originate from a study of T cells after yellow fever vaccination. Study as a whole: SMART-Seq v4 Ultra Low Input prepared libraries from low-cell fractions.

In TCRdb, the 5' RACE reads were re-called with MiXCR into one record per CDR3 protein. The table lists over 150,000 distinct CDR3 sequences, about 7% of them singletons. Study-level findings and limits: By day 5 rather than day 15, the secondary response had peaked, though it was weaker.

The source was CD4+ T cells sorted from PBMCs, collected about 5 days after the first yellow fever vaccination. The receptor comes from a man aged 18 to 30 who received the YFV17D yellow fever vaccine.

CDR3 sequence (DNA): TGTGCCAGCAGTTACTCGACCCGGACAACGATAGCCAAAAACATTCAGTACTTC. Residues: CASSYSTRTTIAKNIQYF. V and J are TRBV6-5 and TRBJ2-4, with D possibly being TRBD1 (5 bases). V was cut by 0 bases and J by 0 bases, with 15 bases left in between. From germline, CDR1 is MNHEY and CDR2 SVGAGI. The CDR3 spans 18 residues.